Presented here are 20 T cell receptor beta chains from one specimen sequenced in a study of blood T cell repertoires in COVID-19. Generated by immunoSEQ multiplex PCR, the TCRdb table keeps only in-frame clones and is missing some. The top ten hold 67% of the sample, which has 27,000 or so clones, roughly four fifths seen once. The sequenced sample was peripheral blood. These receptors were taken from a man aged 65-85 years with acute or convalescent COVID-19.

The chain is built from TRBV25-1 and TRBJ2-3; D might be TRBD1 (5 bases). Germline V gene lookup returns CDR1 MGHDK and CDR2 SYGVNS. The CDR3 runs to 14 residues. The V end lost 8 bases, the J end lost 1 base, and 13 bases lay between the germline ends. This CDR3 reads CASLGEEGTDTQYF. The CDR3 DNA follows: TGTGCCAGCCTAGGGGAAGAGGGCACAGATACGCAGTATTTT.

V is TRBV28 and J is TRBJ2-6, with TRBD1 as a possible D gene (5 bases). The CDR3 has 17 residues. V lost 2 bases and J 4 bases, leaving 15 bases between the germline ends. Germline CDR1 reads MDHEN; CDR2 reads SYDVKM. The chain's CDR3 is CASSLPGITSGANVLTF. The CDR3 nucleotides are TGTGCCAGCAGTTTACCAGGGATCACGTCCGGGGCCAACGTCCTGACTTTC.

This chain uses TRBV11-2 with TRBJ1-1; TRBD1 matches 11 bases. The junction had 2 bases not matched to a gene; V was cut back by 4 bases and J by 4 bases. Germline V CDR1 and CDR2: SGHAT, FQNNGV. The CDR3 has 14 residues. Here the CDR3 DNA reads TGTGCCAGCAGCTGGGGGACAGGGGGCACTGAAGCTTTCTTT. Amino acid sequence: CASSWGTGGTEAFF.

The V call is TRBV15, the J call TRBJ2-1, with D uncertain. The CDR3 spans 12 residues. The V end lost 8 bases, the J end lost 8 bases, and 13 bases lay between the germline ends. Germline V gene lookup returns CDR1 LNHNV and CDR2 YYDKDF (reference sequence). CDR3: CATYYSLYEQFF. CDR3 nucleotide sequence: TGTGCCACCTACTATAGCCTATATGAGCAGTTCTTC.

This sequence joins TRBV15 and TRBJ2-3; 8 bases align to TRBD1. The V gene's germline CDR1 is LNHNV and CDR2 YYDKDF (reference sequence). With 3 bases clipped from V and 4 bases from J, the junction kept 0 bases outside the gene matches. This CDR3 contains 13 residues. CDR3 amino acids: CATSRTGADTQYF. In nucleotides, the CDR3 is TGTGCCACCAGCAGGACAGGGGCAGATACGCAGTATTTT.

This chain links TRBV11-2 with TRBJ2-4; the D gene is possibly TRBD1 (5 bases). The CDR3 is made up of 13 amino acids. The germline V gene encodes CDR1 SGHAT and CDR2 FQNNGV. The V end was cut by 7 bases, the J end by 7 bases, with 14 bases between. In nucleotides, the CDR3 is TGTGCCAGCACCGAACCAGGGCGCAACATTCAGTACTTC. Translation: CASTEPGRNIQYF.

CDR3 region: CASSYSRGRVGAFF. Written as DNA, the CDR3 is TGTGCCAGCAGTTACTCCAGGGGGCGAGTTGGCGCTTTCTTT. The chain is built from TRBV6-5 and TRBJ1-1; 8 bases line up with TRBD1. The germline CDR1 and CDR2 sequences are MNHEY and SVGAGI. This CDR3 has 14 amino acids. After removal of 0 bases from V and 11 bases from J, the junction contained 8 bases not matched to a gene.

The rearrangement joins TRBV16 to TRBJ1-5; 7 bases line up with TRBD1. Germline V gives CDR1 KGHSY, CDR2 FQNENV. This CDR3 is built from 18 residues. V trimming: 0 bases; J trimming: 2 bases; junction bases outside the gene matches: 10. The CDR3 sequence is CASSQSYRGSRGNQPQHF. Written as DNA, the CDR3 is TGTGCCAGCAGCCAATCTTACAGGGGAAGTCGGGGCAATCAGCCCCAGCATTTT.

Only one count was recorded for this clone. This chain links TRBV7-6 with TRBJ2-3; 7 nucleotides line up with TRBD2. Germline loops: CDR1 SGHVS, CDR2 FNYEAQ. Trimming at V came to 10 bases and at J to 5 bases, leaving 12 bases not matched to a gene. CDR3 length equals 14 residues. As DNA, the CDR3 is TGTGCCACCCGACCCCCGGGAGGAGAAGATACGCAGTATTTT. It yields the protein CATRPPGGEDTQYF. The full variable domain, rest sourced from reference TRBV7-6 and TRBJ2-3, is GAGVSQSPRYKVTKRGQDVALRCDPISGHVSLYWYRQALGQGPEFLTYFNYEAQQDKSGLPNDRFSAERPEGSISTLTIQRTEQRDSAMYRCATRPPGGEDTQYFGPGTRLTVL.

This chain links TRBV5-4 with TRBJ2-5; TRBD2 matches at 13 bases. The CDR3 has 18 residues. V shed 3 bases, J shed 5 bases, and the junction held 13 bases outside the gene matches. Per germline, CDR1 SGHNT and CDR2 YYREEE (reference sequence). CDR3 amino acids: CASSSRSGLAGVGETQYF. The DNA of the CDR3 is TGTGCCAGCAGCTCCCGCTCCGGACTAGCGGGGGTAGGTGAGACCCAGTACTTC. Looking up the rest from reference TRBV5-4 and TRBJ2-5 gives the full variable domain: ETGVTQSPTHLIKTRGQQVTLRCSSQSGHNTVSWYQQALGQGPQFIFQYYREEENGRGNFPPRFSGLQFPNYSSELNVNALELDDSALYLCASSSRSGLAGVGETQYFGPGTRLLVL.

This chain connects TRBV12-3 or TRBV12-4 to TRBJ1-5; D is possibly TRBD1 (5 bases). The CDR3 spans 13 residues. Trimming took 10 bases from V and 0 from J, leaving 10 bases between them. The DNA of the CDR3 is TGTGCCACCCAGGGATATAGCAATCAGCCCCAGCATTTT. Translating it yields CATQGYSNQPQHF.

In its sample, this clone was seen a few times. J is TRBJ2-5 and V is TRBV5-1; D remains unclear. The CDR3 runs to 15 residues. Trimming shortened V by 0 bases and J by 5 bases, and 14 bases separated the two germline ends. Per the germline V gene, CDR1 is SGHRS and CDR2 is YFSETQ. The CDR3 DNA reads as TGCGCCAGCAGCTTGGACCCCCGCGTTTCTGAGACCCAGTACTTC. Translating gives CASSLDPRVSETQYF. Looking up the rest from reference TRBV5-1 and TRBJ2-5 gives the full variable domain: KAGVTQTPRYLIKTRGQQVTLSCSPISGHRSVSWYQQTPGQGLQFLFEYFSETQRNKGNFPGRFSGRQFSNSRSEMNVSTLELGDSALYLCASSLDPRVSETQYFGPGTRLLVL.

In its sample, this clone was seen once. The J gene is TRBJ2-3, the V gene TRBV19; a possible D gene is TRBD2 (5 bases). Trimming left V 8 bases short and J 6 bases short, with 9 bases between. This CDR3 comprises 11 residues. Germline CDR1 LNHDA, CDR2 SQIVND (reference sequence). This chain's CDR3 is CASSLADTQYF. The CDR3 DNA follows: TGTGCCAGTTCTTTAGCGGATACGCAGTATTTT.

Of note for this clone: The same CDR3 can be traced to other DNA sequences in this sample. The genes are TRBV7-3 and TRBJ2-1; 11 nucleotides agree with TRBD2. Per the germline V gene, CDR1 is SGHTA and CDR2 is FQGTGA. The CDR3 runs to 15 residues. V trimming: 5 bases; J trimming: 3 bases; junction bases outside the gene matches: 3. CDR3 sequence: CASSPGTSGYNEQFF. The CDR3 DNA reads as TGTGCCAGCAGCCCAGGGACTAGCGGCTACAATGAGCAGTTCTTC.

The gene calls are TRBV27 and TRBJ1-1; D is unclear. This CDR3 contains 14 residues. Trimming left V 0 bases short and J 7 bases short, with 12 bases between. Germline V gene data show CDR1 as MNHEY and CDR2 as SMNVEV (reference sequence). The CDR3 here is CASSLSSPSGEAFF. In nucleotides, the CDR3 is TGTGCCAGCAGTTTATCGTCCCCCTCGGGTGAAGCTTTCTTT.

CDR3 amino acids: CASSPVGDRVYGYTF. The DNA for the CDR3 is TGTGCCAGCAGCCCCGTAGGGGACAGGGTCTATGGCTACACCTTC. The chain has TRBV7-2 and TRBJ1-2, with 9 bases aligning to TRBD1. This CDR3 has 15 amino acids. Trimming took 5 bases from V and 4 from J; bases not matched to a gene: 8. The germline V gene has CDR1 SGHTA and CDR2 FQGNSA. The whole variable domain, filled in from reference TRBV7-2 and TRBJ1-2, reads GAGVSQSPSNKVTEKGKDVELRCDPISGHTALYWYRQSLGQGLEFLIYFQGNSAPDKSGLPSDRFSAERTGGSVSTLTIQRTQQEDSAVYLCASSPVGDRVYGYTFGSGTRLTVV.

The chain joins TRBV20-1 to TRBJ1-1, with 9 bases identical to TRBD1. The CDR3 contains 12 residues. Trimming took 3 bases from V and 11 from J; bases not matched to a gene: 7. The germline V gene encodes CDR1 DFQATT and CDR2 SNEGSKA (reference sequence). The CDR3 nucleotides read TGCAGTGCTAGTCTAAACAGGGGGCGGGCTTTCTTT. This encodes CSASLNRGRAFF.

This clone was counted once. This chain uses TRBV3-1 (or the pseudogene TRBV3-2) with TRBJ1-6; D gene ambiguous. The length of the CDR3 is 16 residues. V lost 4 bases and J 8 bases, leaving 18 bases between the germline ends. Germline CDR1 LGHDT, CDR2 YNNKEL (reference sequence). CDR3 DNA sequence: TGTGCCAGCAGCCTCGGCGGCTCCCCTCGTGATTCACCCCTCCACTTT. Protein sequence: CASSLGGSPRDSPLHF.

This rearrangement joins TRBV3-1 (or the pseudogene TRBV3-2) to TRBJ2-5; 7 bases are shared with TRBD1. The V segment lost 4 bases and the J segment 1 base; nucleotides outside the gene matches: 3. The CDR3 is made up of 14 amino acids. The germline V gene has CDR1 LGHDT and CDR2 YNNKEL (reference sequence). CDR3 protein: CASSLGTAQETQYF. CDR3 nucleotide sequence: TGTGCCAGCAGCCTCGGGACAGCCCAAGAGACCCAGTACTTC.

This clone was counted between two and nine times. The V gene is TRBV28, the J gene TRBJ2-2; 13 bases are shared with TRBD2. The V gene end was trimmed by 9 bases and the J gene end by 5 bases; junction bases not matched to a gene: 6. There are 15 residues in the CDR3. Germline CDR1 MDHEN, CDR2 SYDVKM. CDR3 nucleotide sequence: TGTGCCAGTAATGGGGGACTAGCGGGGACCGGGGAGCTGTTTTTT. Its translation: CASNGGLAGTGELFF.